The 19 T cell receptor beta chains given below trace back to one sample, sequenced in a study of radiotherapy plus CTLA-4 blockade in lung cancer. The data were produced by immunoSEQ multiplex PCR, yet TCRdb's version contains in-frame clones alone and is incomplete. The table lists approximately 94,000 clones, approximately 80% of them singletons. The sample was peripheral blood, taken from a patient treated with radiotherapy plus ipilimumab. The source of these receptors is a human donor with non-small cell lung cancer that progressed on radiotherapy plus ipilimumab.

The chain employs TRBV29-1 and TRBJ1-4; maybe TRBD1 (5 bases). This CDR3 comprises 13 residues. The V gene's germline CDR1 is SQVTM and CDR2 ANQGSEA. Deletions cut 4 bases from V and 5 bases from J, with 11 bases between. The CDR3 here is CSVGNRTNEKLFF. CDR3 sequence (DNA): TGCAGCGTTGGAAACAGGACGAATGAAAAACTGTTTTTT.

This clone was seen only once. CDR3 amino acids: CASRALTSSPGNEQFF. DNA for the CDR3: TGTGCCAGCAGGGCCTTGACTAGCTCGCCGGGCAATGAGCAGTTCTTC. The genes are TRBV7-8 and TRBJ2-1; TRBD2 matches 7 bases. CDR1 SGHVS and CDR2 FQNEAQ come from the germline V gene. V trimming: 6 bases; J trimming: 6 bases; junction bases outside the gene matches: 14. CDR3 length: 16 amino acids.

The gene calls are TRBV6-5 and TRBJ1-5; D call uncertain. This CDR3 is built from 12 residues. Germline V CDR1 and CDR2: MNHEY, SVGAGI. Trimming stripped 5 bases from V and 6 bases from J, with 8 bases between. The CDR3 is CASSDFGQPQHF. The CDR3 DNA sequence: TGTGCCAGCAGTGATTTTGGTCAGCCCCAGCATTTT.

A single count supports this clone. The junction shows a germline mismatch at one end, possibly a read error. CDR3 sequence: CASSSPGLAGGPSVF. Written as DNA, the CDR3 is TGTGCCAGCAGCTCCCCGGGACTAGCGGGAGGCCCCTCGGTCTTC. The rearrangement joins TRBV7-9 to TRBJ2-1; TRBD2 matches 15 bases. Germline CDR1 SEHNR, CDR2 FQNEAQ (reference sequence). CDR3 size: 15 residues.

V is TRBV9 and J is TRBJ2-3; D gene ambiguous. Trimming shortened V by 0 bases and J by 6 bases, and 11 bases separated the two germline ends. This CDR3 comprises 14 residues. Germline values: CDR1 SGDLS, CDR2 YYNGEE. Written as DNA, the CDR3 is TGTGCCAGCAGCGTAGGGCCCCCGATGGATACGCAGTATTTT. It translates to CASSVGPPMDTQYF.

This clone was detected ten times or more. The CDR3 nucleotides read TGTGCCAGCAGGCGTTTAGTTAGAGCAAACTCCTACAATGAGCAGTTCTTC. It encodes CASRRLVRANSYNEQFF. The V call is TRBV7-9, the J call TRBJ2-1, with D hard to call. Looked up from germline, CDR1 is SEHNR and CDR2 is FQNEAQ (reference sequence). CDR3 size: 17 residues. V lost 6 bases to trimming and J lost 0 bases, with 18 bases between them. Complete variable domain (other parts from reference TRBV7-9 and TRBJ2-1): DTGVSQNPRHKITKRGQNVTFRCDPISEHNRLYWYRQTLGQGPEFLTYFQNEAQLEKSRLLSDRFSAERPKGSFSTLEIQRTEQGDSAMYLCASRRLVRANSYNEQFFGPGTRLTVL.

This chain links TRBV19 with TRBJ1-5; D might be TRBD1 (6 bases). V was trimmed by 6 bases and J by 6 bases, leaving 15 bases between them. CDR1 is LNHDA and CDR2 is SQIVND in the germline V gene (reference sequence). CDR3 size: 14 residues. The CDR3 nucleotides read TGTGCCAGTAGCGCCGCAGGGGCTGGTCAGCCCCAGCATTTT. Protein: CASSAAGAGQPQHF. Full variable domain (remainder filled in from reference TRBV19 and TRBJ1-5): DGGITQSPKYLFRKEGQNVTLSCEQNLNHDAMYWYRQDPGQGLRLIYYSQIVNDFQKGDIAEGYSVSREKKESFPLTVTSAQKNPTAFYLCASSAAGAGQPQHFGDGTRLSIL.

This rearrangement joins TRBV4-1 to TRBJ1-1; maybe TRBD1 (6 bases). This CDR3 is 15 amino acids long. Trimming took 4 bases from V and 3 from J, leaving 15 bases between them. Germline CDR1 and CDR2: MGHRA and YSYEKL. CDR3 coding DNA: TGCGCCAGCAGCCGACGAATCGAGGGGGACACTGAAGCTTTCTTT. This sequence encodes CASSRRIEGDTEAFF.

The gene calls are TRBV11-2 and TRBJ2-2; D unresolved. CDR1 is SGHAT, CDR2 FQNNGV, per germline. The V and J ends lost 4 bases and 6 bases respectively, with 6 bases between them. The CDR3 loop spans 12 amino acids. The CDR3 sequence is CASSSSSGELFF. The DNA for the CDR3 is TGTGCCAGCAGCTCCTCTTCCGGGGAGCTGTTTTTT.

The gene calls are TRBV6-6 and TRBJ2-3; D is perhaps TRBD1 (5 bases). The length of the CDR3 is 12 residues. In germline, CDR1 is MNHNY, CDR2 SVGAGI (reference sequence). With 11 bases removed from V and 1 base from J, the gap between germline ends came to 10 bases. DNA of the CDR3: TGTGCCGGATCACAGGGCACAGATACGCAGTATTTT. Protein: CAGSQGTDTQYF.

This rearrangement joins TRBV4-1 to TRBJ2-7, with TRBD1 matching over 8 bases. This CDR3 comprises 15 residues. Germline CDR1 and CDR2: MGHRA and YSYEKL. Trimming took 1 base from V and 4 from J; bases not matched to a gene: 6. The CDR3 nucleotides read TGCGCCAGCAGCCAAGGACAGGGGATTGGGTACGAGCAGTACGTC. As protein: CASSQGQGIGYEQYV.

This rearrangement joins TRBV4-2 to TRBJ1-1, with D unresolved. There are 14 residues in the CDR3. Germline V CDR1 and CDR2: LGHNA, YNFKEQ. Deletions cut 0 bases from V and 6 bases from J, with 11 bases between. CDR3 in amino acids: CASSQDLGLPEAFF. The DNA of the CDR3 is TGTGCCAGCAGCCAAGATCTTGGCCTGCCTGAAGCTTTCTTT.

This clone is a singleton in its sample. The chain is built from TRBV7-9 and TRBJ1-5; D not certain. Trimming took 1 base from V and 6 from J, leaving 4 bases between them. The CDR3 consists of 12 residues. The germline gives CDR1 SEHNR, CDR2 FQNEAQ (reference sequence). The CDR3 coding sequence is TGTGCCAGCAGCTTAGGGGGTCAGCCCCAGCATTTT. This sequence encodes CASSLGGQPQHF.

The chain joins TRBV11-2 to TRBJ2-7, with D possibly TRBD2 on 6 matching bases. The ends were cut back, 5 bases at V and 6 bases at J, with 20 bases in the middle. The CDR3 loop spans 15 amino acids. Germline V lookup: CDR1 SGHAT, CDR2 FQNNGV. The CDR3 protein is CASSQPGLRLGEQYF. The DNA for the CDR3 is TGTGCCAGCAGCCAACCAGGACTACGACTGGGCGAGCAGTACTTC.

The chain links TRBV5-1 to TRBJ2-5; 8 bases agree with TRBD2. Germline loops: CDR1 SGHRS, CDR2 YFSETQ. CDR3 length: 16 amino acids. V lost 4 bases, J lost 5 bases, and 13 bases stayed unmatched. The CDR3 nucleotides read TGCGCCAGCAGCCTGATAGGTGCGGGAGGAGGTGAGACCCAGTACTTC. Translated: CASSLIGAGGGETQYF.

V gene TRBV2 combines with J gene TRBJ1-5; D perhaps matches TRBD1 (6 bases). The CDR3 length is 13 residues. Germline V gene sequence: CDR1 SNHLY, CDR2 FYNNEI. Trimming removed 8 bases from V and 9 bases from J, with 17 bases in between. In nucleotides, the CDR3 is TGTGCCAGCGGGGGCAGGGGAAGTGGGCCCCAGCATTTT. Translated, it gives CASGGRGSGPQHF.

The chain combines TRBV11-3 with TRBJ2-7, with 8 bases matching TRBD1. The CDR3 loop spans 17 amino acids. Germline values: CDR1 SGHNT, CDR2 YENEEA. Trimming at V came to 0 bases and at J to 3 bases, leaving 10 bases not matched to a gene. The CDR3 loop reads CASSLDRAAGGVYEQYV. The CDR3 nucleotides read TGTGCCAGCAGCTTAGATCGGGCCGCAGGGGGCGTCTACGAGCAGTACGTC.

This chain uses TRBV21-1 with TRBJ2-7. TRBV21-1 has pseudogene status. The length of the CDR3 is 13 residues. In DNA form, the CDR3 reads TGTGCCACCAATGGGACGTCCTCCTACGAGCAGTACTTC. It codes for CATNGTSSYEQYF.

The genes are TRBV2 and TRBJ2-2; a possible D gene is TRBD2 (6 bases). Per the germline V gene, CDR1 is SNHLY and CDR2 is FYNNEI. The CDR3 runs 15 residues. The ends were cut back, 6 bases at V and 2 bases at J, with 13 bases in the middle. The CDR3 here is CASSAASANTGELFF. In DNA, the CDR3 is TGTGCCAGCAGCGCCGCTAGCGCAAACACCGGGGAGCTGTTTTTT. Combining the CDR3 with reference TRBV2 and TRBJ2-2 gives the whole variable domain EPEVTQTPSHQVTQMGQEVILRCVPISNHLYFYWYRQILGQKVEFLVSFYNNEISEKSEIFDDQFSVERPDGSNFTLKIRSTKLEDSAMYFCASSAASANTGELFFGEGSRLTVL.